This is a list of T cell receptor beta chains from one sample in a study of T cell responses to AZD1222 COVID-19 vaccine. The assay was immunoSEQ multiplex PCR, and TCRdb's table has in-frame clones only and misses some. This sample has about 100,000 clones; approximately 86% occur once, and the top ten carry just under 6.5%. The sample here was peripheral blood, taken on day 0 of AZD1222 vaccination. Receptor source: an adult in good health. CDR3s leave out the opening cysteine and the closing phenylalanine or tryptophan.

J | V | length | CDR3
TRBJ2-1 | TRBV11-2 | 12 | ASTWGGANHEQF
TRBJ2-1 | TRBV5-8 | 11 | ASWRDRGNEQF
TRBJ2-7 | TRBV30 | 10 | AWRTSPGEQY
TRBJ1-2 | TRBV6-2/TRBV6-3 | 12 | ASSQGEWGYGYT
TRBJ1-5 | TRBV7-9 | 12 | ASSLGQANQPQH
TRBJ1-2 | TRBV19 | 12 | ASSSGDRGGGYT
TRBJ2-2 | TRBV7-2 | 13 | ASSAGQFNTGELF
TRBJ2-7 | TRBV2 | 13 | ASMAPGTGVHEQY
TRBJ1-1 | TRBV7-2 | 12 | ASSLVGGPTEAF
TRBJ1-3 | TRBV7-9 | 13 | ASSLLMTSGNTIY
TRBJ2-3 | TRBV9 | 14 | ASSGVAGAFTDTQY
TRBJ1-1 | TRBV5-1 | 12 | ASSAGTANTEAF
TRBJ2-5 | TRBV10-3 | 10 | AISESWETQY
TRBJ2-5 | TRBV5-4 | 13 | ASSFWRGGGETQY
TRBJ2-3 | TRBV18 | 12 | ASSPGWSADTQY
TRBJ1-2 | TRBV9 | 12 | ASSPRVGGLGYT
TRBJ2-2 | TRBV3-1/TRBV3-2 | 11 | ASSQDERGELF
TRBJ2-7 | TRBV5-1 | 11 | ASSWTVRNEQY
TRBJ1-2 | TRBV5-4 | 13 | ASSAVVVQGGGYT
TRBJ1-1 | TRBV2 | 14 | ASRSVPAGRNTEAF
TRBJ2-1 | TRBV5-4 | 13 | ASSASGRSYNEQF
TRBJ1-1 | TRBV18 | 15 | ASSTTGTPKGDTEAF
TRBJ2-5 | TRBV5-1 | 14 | ASSLAGGMIQETQY
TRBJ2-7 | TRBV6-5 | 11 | ASRVGTAYEQY
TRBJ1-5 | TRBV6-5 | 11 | ASSYGGNQPQH
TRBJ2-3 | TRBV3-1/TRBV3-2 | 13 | ASSQTGFMVDTQY
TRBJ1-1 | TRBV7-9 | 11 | ASSTRQESEAF
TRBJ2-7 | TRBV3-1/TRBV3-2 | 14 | ASSQDPGTESYEQY
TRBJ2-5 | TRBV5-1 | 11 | ASSLAEGETQY
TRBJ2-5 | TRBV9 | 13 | ASSVEGWNQETQY
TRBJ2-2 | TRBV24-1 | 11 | ATSGQGTGELF
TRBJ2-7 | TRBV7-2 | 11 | ASSWDRGNEQY
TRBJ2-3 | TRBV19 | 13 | ASNARGQGRDTQY
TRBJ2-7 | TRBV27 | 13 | ASSLYLGAVYEQY
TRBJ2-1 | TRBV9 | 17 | ASSSQGRLGGGALGEQF
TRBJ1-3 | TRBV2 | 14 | ASSERGSVSGNTIY
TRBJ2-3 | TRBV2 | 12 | ASSEQRSADTQY
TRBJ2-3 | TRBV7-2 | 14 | ASSLGASGNTDTQY
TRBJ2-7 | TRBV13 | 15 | ASSPSGTSGRTYEQY
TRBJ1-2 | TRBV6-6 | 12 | ASSYSGGLKGYT
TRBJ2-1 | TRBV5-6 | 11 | ASSFGVYNEQF
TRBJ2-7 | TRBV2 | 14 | ASRGGRGGSAYEQY
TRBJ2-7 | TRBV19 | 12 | ASSMGFWGAEQY
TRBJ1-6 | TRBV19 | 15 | ASSGGTESSYNSPLH
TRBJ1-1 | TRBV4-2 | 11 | ASSLMGNTEAF
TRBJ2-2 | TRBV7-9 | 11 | ASIPSVSGELF
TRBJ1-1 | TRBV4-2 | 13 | ASSQGGQGDTEAF
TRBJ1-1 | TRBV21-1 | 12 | ASSHRGVRTEAF
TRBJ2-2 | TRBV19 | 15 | ASSHPPGGPRTGELF
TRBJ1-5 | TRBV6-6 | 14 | ASSPLGGWSNQPQH
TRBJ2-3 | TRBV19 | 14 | ASSNKLAGGTDTQY
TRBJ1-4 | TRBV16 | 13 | ASSQSGAGNEKLF
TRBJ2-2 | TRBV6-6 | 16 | ASSQGLAGAFLTGELF
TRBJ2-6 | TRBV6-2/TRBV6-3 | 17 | ASSSLNRGREQGANVLT
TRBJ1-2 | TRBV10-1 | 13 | ASVGWTAPRSGYT
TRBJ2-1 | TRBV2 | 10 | ASRGLVDEQF
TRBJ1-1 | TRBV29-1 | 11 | SVVPSYNTEAF
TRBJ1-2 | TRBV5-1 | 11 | ASSLGTDYGYT
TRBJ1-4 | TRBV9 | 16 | ASSEGVKGGSTNEKLF
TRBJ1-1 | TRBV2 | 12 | ASSVTEGGTEAF